This paragraph reports one TCR beta chain. No antigen is known for it. This entry comes from a study of early T cells in non-severe SARS-CoV-2 infection. For the study at large: Alpha and beta chains were unpaired, from unsorted whole-blood bulk RNA.

The CDR3 length is 14 residues. V was shortened by 2 bases and J by 8 bases, with 12 bases between the two germline ends. Germline V lookup: CDR1 LGHNA, CDR2 YSLEER. Study results and caveats: Matches to VDJdb favored anti-spike CD8 responses and missed private and CD4 specificities.

Individual cDNA molecules received unique molecular identifiers during library preparation. TCRdb processed the 5' RACE reads anew with MiXCR; each CDR3 protein has one entry. The repertoire holds tens of thousands of distinct CDR3 sequences, with about 10% as singletons. The TCR was taken from an adult who was a healthcare worker with PCR-confirmed SARS-CoV-2 infection or an uninfected control (not recorded which). The specimen sequenced was whole blood. V gene TRBV4-3 combines with J gene TRBJ1-4; D is unresolved. CDR3 amino acids: CASSQTSWPEKLFF. CDR3 sequence (DNA): TGCGCCAGCAGCCAAACAAGTTGGCCGGAAAAACTGTTTTTT.